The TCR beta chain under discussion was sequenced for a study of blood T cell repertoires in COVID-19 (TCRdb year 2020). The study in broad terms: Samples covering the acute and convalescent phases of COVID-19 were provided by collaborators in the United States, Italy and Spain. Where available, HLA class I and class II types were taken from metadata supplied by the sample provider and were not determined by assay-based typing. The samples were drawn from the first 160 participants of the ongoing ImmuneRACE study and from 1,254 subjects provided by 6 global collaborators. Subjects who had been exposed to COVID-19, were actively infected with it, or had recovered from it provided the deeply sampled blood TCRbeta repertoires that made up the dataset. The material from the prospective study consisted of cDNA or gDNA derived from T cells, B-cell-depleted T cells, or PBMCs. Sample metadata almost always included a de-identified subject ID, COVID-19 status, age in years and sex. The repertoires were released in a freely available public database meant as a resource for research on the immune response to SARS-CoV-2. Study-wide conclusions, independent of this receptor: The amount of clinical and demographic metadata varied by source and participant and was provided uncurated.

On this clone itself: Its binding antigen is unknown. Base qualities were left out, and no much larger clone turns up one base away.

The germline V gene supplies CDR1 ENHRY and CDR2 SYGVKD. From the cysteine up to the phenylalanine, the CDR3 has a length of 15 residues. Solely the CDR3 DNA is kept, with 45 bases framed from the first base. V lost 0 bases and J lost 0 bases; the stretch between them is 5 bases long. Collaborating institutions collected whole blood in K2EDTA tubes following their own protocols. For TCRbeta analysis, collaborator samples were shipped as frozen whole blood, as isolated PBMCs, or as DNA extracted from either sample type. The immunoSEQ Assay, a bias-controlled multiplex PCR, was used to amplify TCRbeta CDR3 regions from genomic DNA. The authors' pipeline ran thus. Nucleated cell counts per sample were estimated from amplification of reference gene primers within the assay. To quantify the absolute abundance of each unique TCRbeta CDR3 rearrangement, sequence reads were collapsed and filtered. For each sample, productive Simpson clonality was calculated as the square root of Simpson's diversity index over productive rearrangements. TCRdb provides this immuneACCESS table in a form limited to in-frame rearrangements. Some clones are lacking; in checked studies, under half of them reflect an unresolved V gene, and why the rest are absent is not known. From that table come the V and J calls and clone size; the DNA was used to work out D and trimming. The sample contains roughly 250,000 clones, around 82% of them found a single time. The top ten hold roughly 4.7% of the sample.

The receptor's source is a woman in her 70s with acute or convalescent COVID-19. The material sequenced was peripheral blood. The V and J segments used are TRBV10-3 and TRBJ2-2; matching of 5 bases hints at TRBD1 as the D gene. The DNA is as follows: TGTGCCATCAGTGAGTCAGGGGCGAACACCGGGGAGCTGTTTTTT. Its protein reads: CAISESGANTGELFF.